These T cell receptor beta chains were read from a single sample in a study of blood T cell repertoires in COVID-19. Repertoires were generated with immunoSEQ multiplex PCR, while TCRdb's copy carries only in-frame clones and drops some. The sample has about 190,000 clones, roughly three quarters seen once; the top ten hold roughly 17%. The material sequenced was PBMCs or T cells enriched from blood (not recorded which). The receptors originated from a woman between 45 and 65 years old with acute COVID-19. CDR3s include the opening cysteine and the closing phenylalanine or tryptophan. The size of a clone is reported for some rows only, either as once, few or many, or as a class for expanded clones.

TRBV7-3 | NA | CASSFGVGGGIQAGELFF
TRBV7-2 | many | CASSWAGSYGYTF
TRBV9 | NA | CASSATDRGRTEAFF
TRBV18 | NA | CASSPLGQGVDTF
TRBV5-1 | NA | CASSLTSLFAGELFF
TRBV19 | NA | CASSTRGAIETQYF
TRBV28 | NA | CASSRLQNYGYTF
TRBV30 | NA | CAWALSGGETQYF
TRBV28 | NA | CASSPQGRSSPLHF
TRBV18 | NA | CASSPSGGRPETQYF
TRBV28 | NA | CASSLWDSRDTEAFF
TRBV10-2 | NA | CASSESGGTEAFF
TRBV28 | NA | CASSTRGTGDEKLFF
TRBV7-3 | NA | CASSLIGSVYSNQPQHF
TRBV5-1 | NA | CASSSGQGTDTQYF
TRBV13 | NA | CASSNTRGGETQYF
TRBV5-8 | once | CASSLAVNQPQHF
TRBV7-2 | NA | CASSLTYRVQETQYF
TRBV5-6 | once | CASSFWGSQETQYF
TRBV19 | NA | CASTSGGTYNEQFF
TRBV5-4 | NA | CASSLSSGTSTGELFF
TRBV5-1 | NA | CASSLGLAGGPQTQYF
TRBV29-1 | NA | CSVLWDSYANTGELFF
TRBV19 | NA | CASSDNGGFSTDTQYF
TRBV3-1/TRBV3-2 | NA | CASSQGHGPGQQETQYF
TRBV7-2 | NA | CASSLGPGQGNGYTF
TRBV6-2/TRBV6-3 | NA | CASSYPGTGRQPQHF
TRBV29-1 | NA | CSGSRLKNTEAFF
TRBV27 | NA | CASSLTPENTDTQYF
TRBV24-1 | NA | CATSDPEHF
TRBV5-1 | NA | CASSSGLAGGTGELFF
TRBV7-2 | NA | CASTFKVSGYNEQFF
TRBV24-1 | NA | CATSDPRQANQPQHF
TRBV28 | NA | CASGLEGRVGTEAFF
TRBV5-1 | NA | CASSFKQGVNTEAFF
TRBV5-5 | NA | CASSSGQGDGYTF
TRBV5-5 | few | CASSLAPDRAYNEQFF
TRBV7-2 | NA | CASSLWGRNYGYTF
TRBV5-4 | NA | CASSSREGREQFF
TRBV5-1 | NA | CASSSRGGSQETQYF
TRBV6-2/TRBV6-3 | NA | CASSRGTGLDTQYF
TRBV5-5 | NA | CASSRMGQGLNQPQHF
TRBV19 | NA | CAIAGQGNQPQHF
TRBV7-9 | NA | CASSLGTDYGYTF
TRBV7-3 | NA | CASSSDSYTEAFF
TRBV27 | NA | CASSLTGRTAAETQYF
TRBV24-1 | NA | CATSDSVLAGGYNEQFF
TRBV6-1 | NA | CASSEAPGSVYGYTF